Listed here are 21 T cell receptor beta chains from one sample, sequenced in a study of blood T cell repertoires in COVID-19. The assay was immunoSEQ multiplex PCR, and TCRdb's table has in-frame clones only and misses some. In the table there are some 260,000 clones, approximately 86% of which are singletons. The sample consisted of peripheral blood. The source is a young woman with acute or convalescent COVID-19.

CDR3 region: CSVGTGREKLFF. DNA of the CDR3: TGCAGCGTTGGGACAGGTCGGGAAAAACTGTTTTTT. This rearrangement joins TRBV29-1 to TRBJ1-4; 7 bases agree with TRBD1. Per germline, CDR1 SQVTM and CDR2 ANQGSEA. The CDR3 has 12 amino acids. V gave up 4 bases and J gave up 8 bases; unmatched junction bases: 4.

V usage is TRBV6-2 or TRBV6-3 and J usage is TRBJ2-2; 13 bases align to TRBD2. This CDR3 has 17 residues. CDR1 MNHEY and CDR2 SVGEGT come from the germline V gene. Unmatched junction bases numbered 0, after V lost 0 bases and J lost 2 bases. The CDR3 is CASSYSGLAGNTGELFF. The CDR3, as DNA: TGTGCCAGCAGTTACTCGGGACTAGCGGGAAACACCGGGGAGCTGTTTTTT.

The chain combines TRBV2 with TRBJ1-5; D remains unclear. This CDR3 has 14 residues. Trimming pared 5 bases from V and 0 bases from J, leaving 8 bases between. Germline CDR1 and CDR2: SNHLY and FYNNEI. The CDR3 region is CASSPLNSNQPQHF. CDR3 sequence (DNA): TGTGCCAGCAGTCCCCTAAATAGCAATCAGCCCCAGCATTTT.

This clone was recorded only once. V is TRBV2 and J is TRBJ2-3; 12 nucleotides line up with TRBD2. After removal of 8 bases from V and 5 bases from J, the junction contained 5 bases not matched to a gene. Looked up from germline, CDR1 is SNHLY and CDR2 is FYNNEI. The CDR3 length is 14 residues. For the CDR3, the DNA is TGTGCCAGCTCTAGCGGGAGGGCCCAAGATACGCAGTATTTT. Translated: CASSSGRAQDTQYF.

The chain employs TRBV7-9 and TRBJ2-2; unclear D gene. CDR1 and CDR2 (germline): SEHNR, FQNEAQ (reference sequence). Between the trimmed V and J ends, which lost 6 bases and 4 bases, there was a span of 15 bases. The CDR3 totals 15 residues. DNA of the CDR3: TGTGCCAGCAGAGCCTTAGAGGTCAGCACCGGGGAGCTGTTTTTT. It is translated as CASRALEVSTGELFF.

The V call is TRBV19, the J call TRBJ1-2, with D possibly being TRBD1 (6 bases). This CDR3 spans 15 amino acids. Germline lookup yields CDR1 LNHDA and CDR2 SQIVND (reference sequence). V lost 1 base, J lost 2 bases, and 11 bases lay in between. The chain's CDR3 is CASSIGDNSNYGYTF. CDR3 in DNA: TGTGCCAGTAGTATAGGGGACAATTCGAACTATGGCTACACCTTC.

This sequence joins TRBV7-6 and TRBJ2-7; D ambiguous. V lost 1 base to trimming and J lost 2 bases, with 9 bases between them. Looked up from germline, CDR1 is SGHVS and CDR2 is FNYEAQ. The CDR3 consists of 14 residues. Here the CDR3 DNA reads TGTGCCAGCAGCTTAGGAGAGCAAGCCTACGAGCAGTACTTC. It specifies CASSLGEQAYEQYF.

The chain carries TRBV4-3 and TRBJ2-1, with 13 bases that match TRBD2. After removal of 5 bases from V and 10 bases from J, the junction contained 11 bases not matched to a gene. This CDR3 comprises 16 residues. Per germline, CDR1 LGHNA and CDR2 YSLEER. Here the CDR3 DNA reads TGCGCCAGCAGCACCGGGACTAGCGGGATGAGTCTCGAGCAGTTCTTC. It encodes CASSTGTSGMSLEQFF.

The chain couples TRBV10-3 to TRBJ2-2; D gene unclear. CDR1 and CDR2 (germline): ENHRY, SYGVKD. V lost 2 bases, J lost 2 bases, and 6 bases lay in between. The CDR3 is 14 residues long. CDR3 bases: TGTGCCATCAGTGAGGCCAGAAACACCGGGGAGCTGTTTTTT. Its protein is CAISEARNTGELFF.

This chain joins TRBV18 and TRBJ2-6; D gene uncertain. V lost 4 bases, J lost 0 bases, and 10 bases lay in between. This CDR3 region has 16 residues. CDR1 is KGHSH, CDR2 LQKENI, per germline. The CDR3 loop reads CASSRNTASGANVLTF. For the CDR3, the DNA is TGTGCCAGCTCACGCAATACAGCCTCTGGGGCCAACGTCCTGACTTTC. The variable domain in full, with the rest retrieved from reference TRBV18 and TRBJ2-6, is NAGVMQNPRHLVRRRGQEARLRCSPMKGHSHVYWYRQLPEEGLKFMVYLQKENIIDESGMPKERFSAEFPKEGPSILRIQQVVRGDSAAYFCASSRNTASGANVLTFGAGSRLTVL.

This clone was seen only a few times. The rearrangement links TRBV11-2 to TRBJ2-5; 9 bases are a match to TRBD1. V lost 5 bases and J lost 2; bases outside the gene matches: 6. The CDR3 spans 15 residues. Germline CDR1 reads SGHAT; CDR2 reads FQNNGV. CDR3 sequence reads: CASSRDRVGQETQYF. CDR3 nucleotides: TGTGCCAGCAGCCGGGACAGGGTAGGGCAAGAGACCCAGTACTTC. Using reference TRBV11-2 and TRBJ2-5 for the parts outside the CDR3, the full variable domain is EAGVAQSPRYKIIEKRQSVAFWCNPISGHATLYWYQQILGQGPKLLIQFQNNGVVDDSQLPKDRFSAERLKGVDSTLKIQPAKLEDSAVYLCASSRDRVGQETQYFGPGTRLLVL.

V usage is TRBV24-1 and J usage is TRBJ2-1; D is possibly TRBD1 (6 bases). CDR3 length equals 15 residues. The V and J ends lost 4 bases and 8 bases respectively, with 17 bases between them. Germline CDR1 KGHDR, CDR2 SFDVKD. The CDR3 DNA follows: TGTGCCACCAGTGAGACAGGACCCCGGGCTTATGAGCAGTTCTTC. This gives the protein CATSETGPRAYEQFF.

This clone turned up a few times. The CDR3 reads CASSPGLDRTLGYTF. Here the CDR3 DNA reads TGTGCCAGCTCACCAGGTTTAGACAGGACGTTGGGCTACACCTTC. This rearrangement joins TRBV18 to TRBJ1-2; weak D call: TRBD1 (6 bases). This CDR3 has 15 residues. Germline CDR1 KGHSH, CDR2 LQKENI. The ends were cut back, 2 bases at V and 8 bases at J, with 18 bases in the middle.

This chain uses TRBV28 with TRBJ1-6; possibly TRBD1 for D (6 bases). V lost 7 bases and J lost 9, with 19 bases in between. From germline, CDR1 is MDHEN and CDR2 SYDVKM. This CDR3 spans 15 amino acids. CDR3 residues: CASNIATGSSSPLHF. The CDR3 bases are TGTGCCAGCAACATCGCCACAGGGAGTAGTTCACCCCTCCACTTT.

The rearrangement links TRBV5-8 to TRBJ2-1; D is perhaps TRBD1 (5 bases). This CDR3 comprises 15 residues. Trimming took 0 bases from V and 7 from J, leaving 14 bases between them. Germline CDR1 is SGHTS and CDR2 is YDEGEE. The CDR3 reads CASSLVTGRVNEQFF. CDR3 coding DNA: TGTGCCAGCAGCTTGGTGACTGGCAGGGTTAATGAGCAGTTCTTC.

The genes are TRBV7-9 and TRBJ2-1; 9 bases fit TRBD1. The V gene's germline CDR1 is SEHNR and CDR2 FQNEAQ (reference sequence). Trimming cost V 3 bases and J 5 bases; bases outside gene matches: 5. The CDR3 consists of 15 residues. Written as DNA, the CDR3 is TGTGCCAGCAGCTTCCTGGACAGGGGAGACAATGAGCAGTTCTTC. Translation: CASSFLDRGDNEQFF. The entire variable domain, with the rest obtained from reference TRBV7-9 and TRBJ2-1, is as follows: DTGVSQNPRHKITKRGQNVTFRCDPISEHNRLYWYRQTLGQGPEFLTYFQNEAQLEKSRLLSDRFSAERPKGSFSTLEIQRTEQGDSAMYLCASSFLDRGDNEQFFGPGTRLTVL.

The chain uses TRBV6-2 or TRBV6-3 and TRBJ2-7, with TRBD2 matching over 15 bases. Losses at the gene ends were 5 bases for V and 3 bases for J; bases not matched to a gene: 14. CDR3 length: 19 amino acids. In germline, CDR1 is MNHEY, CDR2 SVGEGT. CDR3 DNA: TGTGCCAGCAGTCACGGGACTAGCGGGAGGCGGGGGATTGACTACGAGCAGTACTTC. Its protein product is CASSHGTSGRRGIDYEQYF.

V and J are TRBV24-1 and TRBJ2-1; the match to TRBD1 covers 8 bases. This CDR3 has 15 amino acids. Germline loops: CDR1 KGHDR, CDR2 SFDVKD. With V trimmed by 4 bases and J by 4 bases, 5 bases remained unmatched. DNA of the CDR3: TGTGCCACCAGTGACTCGGGACAGGCTTACAATGAGCAGTTCTTC. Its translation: CATSDSGQAYNEQFF.

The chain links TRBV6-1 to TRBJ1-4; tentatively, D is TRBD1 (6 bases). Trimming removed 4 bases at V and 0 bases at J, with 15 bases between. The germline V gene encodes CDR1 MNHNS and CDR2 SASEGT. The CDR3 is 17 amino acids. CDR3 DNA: TGTGCCAGCAGTGTTTCGGGGGGCCCGGCAACTAATGAAAAACTGTTTTTT. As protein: CASSVSGGPATNEKLFF.

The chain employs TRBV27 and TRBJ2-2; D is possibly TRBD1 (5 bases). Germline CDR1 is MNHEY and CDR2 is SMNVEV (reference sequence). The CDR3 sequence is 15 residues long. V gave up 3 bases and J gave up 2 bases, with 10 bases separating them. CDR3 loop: CASSFEQGNTGELFF. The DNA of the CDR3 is TGTGCCAGCAGTTTTGAGCAGGGCAACACCGGGGAGCTGTTTTTT.

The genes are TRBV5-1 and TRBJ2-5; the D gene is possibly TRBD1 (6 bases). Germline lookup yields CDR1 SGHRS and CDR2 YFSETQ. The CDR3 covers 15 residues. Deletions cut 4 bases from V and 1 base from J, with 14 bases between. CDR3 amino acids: CASSPPLGGQETQYF. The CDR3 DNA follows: TGCGCCAGCAGCCCTCCACTAGGGGGCCAAGAGACCCAGTACTTC. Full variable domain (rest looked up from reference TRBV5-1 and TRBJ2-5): KAGVTQTPRYLIKTRGQQVTLSCSPISGHRSVSWYQQTPGQGLQFLFEYFSETQRNKGNFPGRFSGRQFSNSRSEMNVSTLELGDSALYLCASSPPLGGQETQYFGPGTRLLVL.